This T cell receptor (beta chain) appears in the sequencing data of a study of blood T cells in healthy people across ages. Notes on the study in general: Estimates of total diversity, which came from one million sequenced T cells, were considered to be underestimates.

This clonotype was counted a few times. The antigen is undetermined. The germline CDR1 and CDR2 sequences are DFQATT and SNEGSKA (reference sequence). V was shortened by 4 bases and J by 5 bases, with 17 bases between the two germline ends. The CDR3 has 14 amino acids. Donors ranged from about 6 to 90 years old and were healthy Caucasians in Russia. Through a sample-barcoded 5' primer and a J-beta primer mix, a second PCR was run for roughly 7 to 12 cycles. TCRdb reanalysed the 5' RACE reads using MiXCR and keeps one entry per CDR3 protein. Here the sample spans roughly 2 million distinct CDR3 sequences, around 48% being singletons.

The chain joins TRBV20-1 to TRBJ2-5; D possibly corresponds to TRBD2 (6 bases). The sequence came from a woman in her thirties or forties in good health. The sequenced sample was blood. CDR3 residues: CSAMAGLAGETQYF. CDR3 sequence (DNA): TGCAGTGCTATGGCGGGATTGGCGGGGGAGACCCAGTACTTC.